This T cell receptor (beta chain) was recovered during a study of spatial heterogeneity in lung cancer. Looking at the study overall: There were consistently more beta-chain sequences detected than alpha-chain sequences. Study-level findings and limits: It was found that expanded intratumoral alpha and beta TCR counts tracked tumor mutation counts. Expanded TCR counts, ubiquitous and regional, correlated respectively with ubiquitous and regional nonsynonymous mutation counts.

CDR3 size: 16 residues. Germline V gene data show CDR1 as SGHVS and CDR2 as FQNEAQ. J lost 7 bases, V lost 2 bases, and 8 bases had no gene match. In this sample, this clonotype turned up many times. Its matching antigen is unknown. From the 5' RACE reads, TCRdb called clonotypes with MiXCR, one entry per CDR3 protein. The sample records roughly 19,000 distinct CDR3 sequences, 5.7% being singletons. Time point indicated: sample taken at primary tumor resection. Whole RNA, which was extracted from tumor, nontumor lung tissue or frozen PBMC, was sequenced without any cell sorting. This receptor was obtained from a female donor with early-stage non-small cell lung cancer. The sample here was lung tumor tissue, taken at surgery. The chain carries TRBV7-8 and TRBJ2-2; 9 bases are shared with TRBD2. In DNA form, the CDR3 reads TGTGCCAGCAGCTTAATGGGACTAGCTACCGACGGGGAGCTGTTTTTT. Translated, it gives CASSLMGLATDGELFF.